This T cell receptor beta chain was observed in a study of blood T cells in healthy people across ages. Study outcomes and limitations: Naive T cell percentage by flow cytometry tracked strongly with beta diversity.

The ends lost 1 base at V and 3 bases at J; junction bases unmatched: 5. Germline lookup yields CDR1 SGHTA and CDR2 FQGNSA. The CDR3 consists of 15 residues. A few counts support this clonotype. The antigen is not known. Sample-barcoded 5' priming and a J-beta primer mix drove a second PCR of about 6 to 11 cycles. A 12-random-nucleotide template-switch adaptor tagged each cDNA molecule. Every sample gave at least 3 million paired-end reads containing CDR3. TCRdb processed the 5' RACE reads anew with MiXCR; each CDR3 protein has one entry. The sample yields more than 550,000 distinct CDR3 sequences, approximately 22% seen once.

The gene calls are TRBV7-2 and TRBJ2-5; 7 nucleotides match TRBD2. The clonotype was recovered from a man aged 65 to 79 in good health. Sequenced sample: blood. The CDR3 DNA reads as TGTGCCAGCAGCTTAGGGGGCGGGGGTAAAGAGACCCAGTACTTC. Translated: CASSLGGGGKETQYF.